These 17 T cell receptor beta chains share one sample of origin, sequenced in a study of identical twins. TCRdb analysed the 5' RACE reads with MiXCR anew, one entry per CDR3 protein. The repertoire holds around 650,000 distinct CDR3 sequences, with roughly 7.2% as singletons. The data were also submitted as part of a second study, on yellow fever vaccine responses in identical twins.

The sequenced material came from PBMCs. The receptor set was obtained from a woman between 18 and 29 years old in good health.

The table lists this clonotype with a few counts. The chain is built from TRBV7-6 and TRBJ2-2; 8 nucleotides match TRBD2. V lost 5 bases to trimming and J lost 4 bases; unmatched junction nucleotides: 12. The CDR3 totals 17 residues. Germline V gene lookup returns CDR1 SGHVS and CDR2 FNYEAQ. The chain's CDR3 is CASSLIGGARSTGELFF. In DNA form, the CDR3 reads TGTGCCAGCAGCCTTATCGGGGGGGCGCGTAGCACCGGGGAGCTGTTTTTT. Full variable domain (rest looked up from reference TRBV7-6 and TRBJ2-2): GAGVSQSPRYKVTKRGQDVALRCDPISGHVSLYWYRQALGQGPEFLTYFNYEAQQDKSGLPNDRFSAERPEGSISTLTIQRTEQRDSAMYRCASSLIGGARSTGELFFGEGSRLTVL.

This clonotype was seen a few times. The rearrangement uses TRBV29-1 and TRBJ1-5; D remains unclear. Trimming removed 3 bases at V and 4 bases at J, with 19 bases between. The length of the CDR3 is 16 residues. Germline values: CDR1 SQVTM, CDR2 ANQGSEA. The CDR3 DNA reads as TGCAGCGTTGATAGCCATGCGGGCCAGGAAAATCAGCCCCAGCATTTT. It translates to CSVDSHAGQENQPQHF.

The table lists this clonotype with a few counts. The V gene is TRBV12-3 or TRBV12-4, the J gene TRBJ1-2; maybe TRBD1 (5 bases). CDR3 size: 13 residues. V lost 6 bases and J 12 bases, leaving 20 bases between the germline ends. The CDR3 DNA is TGTGCCAGCAGCCGTCAGACCGGGACCCAGGACACCTTC. Amino acids: CASSRQTGTQDTF.

Only a few counts were recorded for this clonotype. The J gene is TRBJ2-1, the V gene TRBV20-1; tentatively, D is TRBD1 or TRBD2 (6 bases each). CDR1 and CDR2 from the germline V gene are DFQATT and SNEGSKA (reference sequence). This CDR3 spans 17 amino acids. The V and J ends lost 0 bases and 8 bases respectively, with 23 bases between them. In nucleotides, the CDR3 is TGCAGTGCTAGAGATATTTCGGTAGGAGGGGGATTTTATGAGCAGTTCTTC. Translation gives CSARDISVGGGFYEQFF.

This clonotype was seen a few times. CDR3 sequence (DNA): TGCAGTGCTAGAGATGGAACAGGGGCTGGCAATCAGCCCCAGCATTTT. Its protein is CSARDGTGAGNQPQHF. The V and J genes are TRBV20-1 and TRBJ1-5; 7 nucleotides agree with TRBD1. Per germline, CDR1 DFQATT and CDR2 SNEGSKA (reference sequence). The V gene end was trimmed by 0 bases and the J gene end by 2 bases; junction bases not matched to a gene: 7. The CDR3 spans 16 residues.

The V and J genes are TRBV29-1 and TRBJ1-1; no clear D. CDR1 and CDR2 (germline): SQVTM, ANQGSEA. The CDR3 runs to 12 residues. V gave up 5 bases and J gave up 3 bases, with 10 bases separating them. The CDR3 DNA follows: TGCAGCGTTCTTAAGGGCGACACTGAAGCTTTCTTT. Amino acids: CSVLKGDTEAFF.

This clonotype was detected many times. This chain connects TRBV29-1 to TRBJ2-5; D is unclear. Trimming shortened V by 2 bases and J by 4 bases, and 11 bases separated the two germline ends. Germline V gene lookup returns CDR1 SQVTM and CDR2 ANQGSEA. This CDR3 contains 13 residues. CDR3 sequence reads: CSVETTKRETQYF. The CDR3 region has the DNA TGCAGCGTTGAAACCACCAAGAGAGAGACCCAGTACTTC.

This clonotype appeared a few times. The chain employs TRBV9 and TRBJ1-1; D is undetermined. V dropped 0 bases and J dropped 1 base, with 4 bases sitting between them. Germline assignment: CDR1 SGDLS and CDR2 YYNGEE. The CDR3 contains 13 residues. In DNA form, the CDR3 reads TGTGCCAGCAGCGTAGTTCAGAACACTGAAGCTTTCTTT. Residues: CASSVVQNTEAFF.

The chain recombines TRBV12-3 or TRBV12-4 with TRBJ2-4, with 9 positions matching TRBD1. The trim removed 3 bases at V and 0 bases at J, leaving 15 bases unmatched. The CDR3 loop spans 20 amino acids. The CDR3 protein is CASSFGLEDRGPLAKNIQYF. The CDR3 coding sequence is TGTGCCAGCAGTTTTGGGTTGGAGGACAGGGGACCATTAGCCAAAAACATTCAGTACTTC.

The count of this clonotype is one. The chain employs TRBV19 and TRBJ2-2; perhaps D is TRBD1 or TRBD2 (5 bases each). CDR1 and CDR2 (germline): LNHDA, SQIVND (reference sequence). Trimming left V 10 bases short and J 10 bases short, with 19 bases between. The CDR3 has 13 residues. The CDR3 sequence: CATLRDRWSELFF. The CDR3 DNA sequence: TGTGCCACTCTCCGGGACCGCTGGTCGGAGCTGTTTTTT.

The chain links TRBV12-3 or TRBV12-4 to TRBJ2-2, with 10 bases identical to TRBD2. The CDR3 consists of 15 residues. Losses at the gene ends were 3 bases for V and 6 bases for J; bases not matched to a gene: 4. The CDR3 DNA sequence: TGTGCCAGCAGTTTTAGCGGGGGGCCTTCCGGGGAGCTGTTTTTT. Translated: CASSFSGGPSGELFF.

The genes are TRBV18 and TRBJ2-7; 11 nucleotides agree with TRBD2. The germline gives CDR1 KGHSH, CDR2 LQKENI. There are 16 residues in the CDR3. The ends lost 2 bases at V and 5 bases at J; junction bases unmatched: 8. The CDR3 sequence is CASSPSLAGGKDEQYV. CDR3 DNA: TGTGCCAGCTCACCATCCCTAGCGGGGGGTAAGGACGAGCAGTACGTC.

The V gene is TRBV29-1, the J gene TRBJ2-3; D perhaps matches TRBD2 (7 bases). Germline V gene sequence: CDR1 SQVTM, CDR2 ANQGSEA. Trimming pared 1 base from V and 6 bases from J, leaving 17 bases between. CDR3 length: 15 amino acids. CDR3 DNA: TGCAGCGTTGAAGCGCTAGGACTAGGGGGTGATACGCAGTATTTT. It specifies CSVEALGLGGDTQYF.

This chain connects TRBV3-1 to TRBJ2-1; 9 nucleotides align to TRBD2. Germline CDR1 LGHDT, CDR2 YNNKEL (reference sequence). With 2 bases clipped from V and 2 bases from J, the junction kept 10 bases outside the gene matches. This CDR3 region has 18 residues. Here the CDR3 DNA reads TGTGCCAGCAGCCAACACATATTAGCGGGAGTGGCCTACAATGAGCAGTTCTTC. As protein: CASSQHILAGVAYNEQFF.

This clonotype came up many times. The chain has TRBV25-1 and TRBJ2-5; D assignment may be TRBD1 or TRBD2 (6 bases each). V lost 0 bases and J 2 bases, leaving 16 bases between the germline ends. Germline values: CDR1 MGHDK, CDR2 SYGVNS. The CDR3 is 17 residues long. The CDR3 DNA reads TGTGCCAGCAGTGAATATGGGGACTGGACAGAACAAGAGACCCAGTACTTC. Translated, it gives CASSEYGDWTEQETQYF.

This clonotype was observed at least ten times. The genes are TRBV5-6 and TRBJ2-7; TRBD1 matches 8 bases. This CDR3 is 14 amino acids long. Germline CDR1 is SGHDT and CDR2 is YYEEEE. The J segment lost 3 bases and the V segment lost 0 bases, leaving 2 bases of the junction unmatched. CDR3 region: CASSLGDRIYEQYF. The CDR3 bases are TGTGCCAGCAGCTTGGGGGACAGGATCTACGAGCAGTACTTC.

J is TRBJ2-5 and V is TRBV5-1, with 8 positions matching TRBD1. The CDR3 loop spans 15 amino acids. Germline V gene lookup returns CDR1 SGHRS and CDR2 YFSETQ. V shed 4 bases, J shed 14 bases, and the junction held 19 bases outside the gene matches. The CDR3 sequence is CASSGGTGNSREFYF. DNA of the CDR3: TGCGCCAGCAGCGGAGGGACAGGTAACTCAAGAGAATTCTACTTC.